This TCR beta chain was identified in a study of T cells in Graves' hyperthyroidism and ophthalmopathy. Every diagnosis used clinical symptoms, serum thyroxine and TRAb, thyroid ultrasound and orbital computed tomography. The CDR3 extends over 16 amino acids. V lost 5 bases, J lost 3 bases, and 4 bases stayed unmatched. In germline, CDR1 is SGHAT, CDR2 FQDESV (reference sequence). Amplification yielded TCR beta CDR3 regions, with RNA transcripts as the source. When the TCR CDR3 underwent first-round RT-PCR, the HTBI primer set was used. TCRdb re-derived calls from the multiplex PCR reads in MiXCR, one entry per CDR3 protein. This table has 250,000 or so distinct CDR3 sequences, 12% to 15% appearing once. This clonotype was counted many times.

The chain couples TRBV11-1 to TRBJ2-3; 14 bases match TRBD2. Sequencing was done on a sample of blood. This TCR derives from a woman aged 45-59 years with Graves' hyperthyroidism that later progressed to Graves' ophthalmopathy. The CDR3 sequence is CASSGRTSGRTDTQYF. The CDR3 DNA reads as TGTGCCAGCAGCGGGCGGACTAGCGGGAGGACAGATACGCAGTATTTT.